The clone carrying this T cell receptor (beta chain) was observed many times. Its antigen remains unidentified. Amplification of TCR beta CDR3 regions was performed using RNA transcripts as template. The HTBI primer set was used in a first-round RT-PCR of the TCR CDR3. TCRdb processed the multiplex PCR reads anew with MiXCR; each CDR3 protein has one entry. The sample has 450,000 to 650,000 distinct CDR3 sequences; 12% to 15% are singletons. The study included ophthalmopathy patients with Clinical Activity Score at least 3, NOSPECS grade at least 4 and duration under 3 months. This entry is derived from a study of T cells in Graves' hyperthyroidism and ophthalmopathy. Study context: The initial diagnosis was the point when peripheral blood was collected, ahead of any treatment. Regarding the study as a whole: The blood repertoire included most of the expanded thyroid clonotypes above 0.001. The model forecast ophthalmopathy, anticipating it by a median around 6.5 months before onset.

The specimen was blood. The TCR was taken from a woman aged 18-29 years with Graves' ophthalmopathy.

The chain's CDR3 is CASSLGVQETQYF. In DNA, the CDR3 is TGTGCCAGCAGCTTAGGGGTCCAAGAGACCCAGTACTTC. J is TRBJ2-5 and V is TRBV11-2; D uncertain. The germline gives CDR1 SGHAT, CDR2 FQNNGV. Between the trimmed V and J ends, which lost 1 base and 1 base, there was a span of 4 bases. The CDR3 runs to 13 residues.